A selection of T cell receptor beta chains follows, all from one sample in a study of T cells after yellow fever vaccination. TCRdb re-called the 5' RACE reads with MiXCR, one entry per CDR3 protein. In the table there are almost 600,000 distinct CDR3 sequences, 13% of which are singletons. The material sequenced was PBMCs, taken on the day of the yellow fever booster vaccination. These receptor sequences come from a man aged 25-45 years who received the YFV17D yellow fever vaccine. CDR3s include the opening cysteine and the closing phenylalanine or tryptophan. Fields, in order: CDR3 protein, CDR3 DNA, D gene, V gene, J gene, clone size. The D gene is left open where the match is weak. A row's size may be missing; if present it is once, few, many or a size class.

CASSKDRIQYF	TGTGCCAGCAGTAAAGACCGTATTCAGTACTTC	.	TRBV12-3/TRBV12-4	TRBJ2-4	few
CASSLVAGSQGGTQYF	TGTGCCAGCAGCTTAGTAGCGGGGAGCCAAGGAGGGACCCAGTACTTC	TRBD2	TRBV7-6	TRBJ2-5	.
CSAHDEISGPWDTGELFF	TGCAGTGCTCACGATGAAATAAGCGGGCCCTGGGACACCGGGGAGCTGTTTTTT	.	TRBV20-1	TRBJ2-2	.
CASSVRPGQTYEQYF	TGCGCCAGCAGCGTACGACCGGGACAGACCTACGAGCAGTACTTC	TRBD1	TRBV5-1	TRBJ2-7	.
CASTLGLAGSDEQYF	TGTGCCAGTACCCTGGGACTAGCGGGTTCCGACGAGCAGTACTTC	TRBD2	TRBV19	TRBJ2-7	.
CASSDGLAHEQFF	TGTGCCAGCAGCGACGGACTAGCCCATGAGCAGTTCTTC	TRBD2	TRBV12-3/TRBV12-4	TRBJ2-1	.
CASSLGSVSYEQYF	TGTGCCAGCAGCTTAGGGTCCGTAAGCTACGAGCAGTACTTC	.	TRBV11-2	TRBJ2-7	few
CASSLTGSGKNIQYF	TGTGCCAGCAGCTTAACAGGGAGTGGCAAAAACATTCAGTACTTC	.	TRBV7-3	TRBJ2-4	few
CSASSGRNTGELFF	TGCAGTGCTTCAAGCGGGAGAAACACCGGGGAGCTGTTTTTT	TRBD2	TRBV20-1	TRBJ2-2	.
CSATGPENEKLFF	TGCAGTGCCACGGGACCGGAGAATGAAAAACTGTTTTTT	.	TRBV20-1	TRBJ1-4	.
CSVGDRVTPTGTGELFF	TGCAGCGTTGGGGACCGGGTGACACCGACGGGCACCGGGGAGCTGTTTTTT	.	TRBV29-1	TRBJ2-2	.
CASSGGMSPYEQYF	TGTGCCAGCAGCGGGGGGATGTCACCATACGAGCAGTACTTC	TRBD2	TRBV6-1	TRBJ2-7	.
CASSPPTKAALQFF	TGTGCCAGCTCACCACCGACTAAAGCCGCTTTGCAGTTCTTC	.	TRBV18	TRBJ2-1	few
CASTDYGLQHF	TGTGCCAGTACGGACTACGGGCTACAGCATTTT	.	TRBV11-2	TRBJ1-5	.
CASSLTGRRHDPAFF	TGTGCCAGCAGCTTGACAGGCCGACGGCATGATCCAGCTTTCTTT	.	TRBV7-9	TRBJ1-1	.
CASSRGDSSIQYF	TGTGCCAGCAGCCGAGGGGATTCGTCCATTCAGTACTTC	.	TRBV4-2	TRBJ2-4	many
CSVVDNEQFF	TGCAGCGTTGTGGACAATGAGCAGTTCTTC	.	TRBV29-1	TRBJ2-1	few
CASSQALAGGEVTQYF	TGTGCCAGCAGCCAAGCCCTAGCGGGAGGCGAAGTTACGCAGTATTTT	TRBD2	TRBV4-2	TRBJ2-3	few
CASSRSRSMADTQYF	TGTGCCAGTAGTAGAAGTCGTAGCATGGCAGATACGCAGTATTTT	.	TRBV19	TRBJ2-3	.
CASSGVGDTQYF	TGTGCCAGCAGCGGAGTAGGAGATACGCAGTATTTT	.	TRBV7-2	TRBJ2-3	few
CASCGTGLNTGELFF	TGTGCCAGCTGCGGGACAGGTCTTAACACCGGGGAGCTGTTTTTT	TRBD1	TRBV28	TRBJ2-2	few
CASTHPGTTFIDTQYF	TGTGCCAGCACCCATCCCGGGACTACCTTTATAGATACGCAGTATTTT	TRBD2	TRBV6-2/TRBV6-3	TRBJ2-3	.
CASSYSKLTAGELFF	TGTGCCAGCAGTTACTCGAAACTCACGGCCGGGGAGCTGTTTTTT	.	TRBV6-2/TRBV6-3	TRBJ2-2	.